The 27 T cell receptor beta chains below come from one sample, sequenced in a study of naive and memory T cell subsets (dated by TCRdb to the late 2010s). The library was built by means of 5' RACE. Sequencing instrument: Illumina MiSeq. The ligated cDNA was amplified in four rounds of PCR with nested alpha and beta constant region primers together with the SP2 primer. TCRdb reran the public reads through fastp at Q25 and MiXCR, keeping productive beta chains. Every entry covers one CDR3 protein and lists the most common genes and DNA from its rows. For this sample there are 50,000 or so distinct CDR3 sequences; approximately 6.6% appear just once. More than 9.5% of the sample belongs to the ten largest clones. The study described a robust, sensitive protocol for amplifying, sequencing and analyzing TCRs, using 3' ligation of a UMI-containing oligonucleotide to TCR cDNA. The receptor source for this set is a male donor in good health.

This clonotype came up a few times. CDR3 loop: CASSQGDGNYGYTF. The CDR3 nucleotides are TGTGCCAGCAGCCAAGGAGACGGAAACTATGGCTACACCTTC. The chain links TRBV4-2 to TRBJ1-2; no clear D. The CDR3 contains 14 residues. CDR1 and CDR2 from the germline V gene are LGHNA and YNFKEQ. V dropped 1 base and J dropped 2 bases, with 8 bases sitting between them.

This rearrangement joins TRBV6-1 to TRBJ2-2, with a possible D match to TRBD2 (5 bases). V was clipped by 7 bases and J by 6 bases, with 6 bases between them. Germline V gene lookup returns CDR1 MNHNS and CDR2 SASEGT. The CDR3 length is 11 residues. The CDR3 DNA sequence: TGTGCCAGCAAGAGGGCCGGGGAGCTGTTTTTT. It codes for CASKRAGELFF.

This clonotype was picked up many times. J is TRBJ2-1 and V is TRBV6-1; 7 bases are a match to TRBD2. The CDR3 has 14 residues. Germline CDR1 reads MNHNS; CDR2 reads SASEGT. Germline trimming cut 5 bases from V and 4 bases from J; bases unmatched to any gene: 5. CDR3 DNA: TGTGCCAGCAGTCCTAGCGGAGAGTACAATGAGCAGTTCTTC. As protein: CASSPSGEYNEQFF.

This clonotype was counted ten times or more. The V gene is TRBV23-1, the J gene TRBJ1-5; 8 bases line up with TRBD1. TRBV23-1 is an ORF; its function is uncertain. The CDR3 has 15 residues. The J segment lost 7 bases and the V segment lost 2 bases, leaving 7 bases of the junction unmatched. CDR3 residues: CASSQREQGAQPQHF. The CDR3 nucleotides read TGCGCCAGCAGTCAAAGGGAGCAGGGGGCACAGCCCCAGCATTTT.

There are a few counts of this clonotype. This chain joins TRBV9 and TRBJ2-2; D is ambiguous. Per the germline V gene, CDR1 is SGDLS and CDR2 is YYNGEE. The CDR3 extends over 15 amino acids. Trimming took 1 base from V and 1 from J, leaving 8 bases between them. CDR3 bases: TGTGCCAGCAGCGTAAGGGCCCTGAACACCGGGGAGCTGTTTTTT. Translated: CASSVRALNTGELFF. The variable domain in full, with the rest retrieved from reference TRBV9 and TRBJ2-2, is DSGVTQTPKHLITATGQRVTLRCSPRSGDLSVYWYQQSLDQGLQFLIQYYNGEERAKGNILERFSAQQFPDLHSELNLSSLELGDSALYFCASSVRALNTGELFFGEGSRLTVL.

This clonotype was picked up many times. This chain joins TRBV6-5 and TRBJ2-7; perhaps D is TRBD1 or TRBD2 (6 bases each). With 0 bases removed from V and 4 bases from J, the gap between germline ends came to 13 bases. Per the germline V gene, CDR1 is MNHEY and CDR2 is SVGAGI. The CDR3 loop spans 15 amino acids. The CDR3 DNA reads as TGTGCCAGCAGTTACTCCCCGGGGGCGCCATACGAGCAGTACTTC. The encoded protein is CASSYSPGAPYEQYF.

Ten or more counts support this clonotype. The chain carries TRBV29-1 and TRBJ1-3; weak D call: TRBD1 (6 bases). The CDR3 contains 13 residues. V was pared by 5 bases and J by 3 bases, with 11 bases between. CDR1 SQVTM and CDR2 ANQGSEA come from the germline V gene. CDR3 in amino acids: CSVNTGNGNTIYF. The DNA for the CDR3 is TGCAGCGTTAATACAGGGAATGGAAACACCATATATTTT.

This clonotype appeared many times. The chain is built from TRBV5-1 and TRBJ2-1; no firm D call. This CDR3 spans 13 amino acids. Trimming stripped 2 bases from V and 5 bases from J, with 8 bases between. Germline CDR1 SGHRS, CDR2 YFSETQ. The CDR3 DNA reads TGCGCCAGCAGCTTTGCAGAAAACAATGAGCAGTTCTTC. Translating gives CASSFAENNEQFF.

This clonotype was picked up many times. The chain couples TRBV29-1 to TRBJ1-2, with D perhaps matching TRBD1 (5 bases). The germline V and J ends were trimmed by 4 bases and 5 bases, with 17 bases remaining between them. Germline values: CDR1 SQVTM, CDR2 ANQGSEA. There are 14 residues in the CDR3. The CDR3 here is CSVGPPGTWYGYTF. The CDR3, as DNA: TGCAGCGTTGGTCCCCCGGGGACGTGGTATGGCTACACCTTC.

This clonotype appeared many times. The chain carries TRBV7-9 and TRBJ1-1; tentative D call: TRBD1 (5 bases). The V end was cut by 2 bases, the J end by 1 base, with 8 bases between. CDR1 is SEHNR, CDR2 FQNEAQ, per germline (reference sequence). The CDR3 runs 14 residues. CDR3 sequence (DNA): TGTGCCAGCAGCTTACAGGGCCCGAACACTGAAGCTTTCTTT. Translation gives CASSLQGPNTEAFF.

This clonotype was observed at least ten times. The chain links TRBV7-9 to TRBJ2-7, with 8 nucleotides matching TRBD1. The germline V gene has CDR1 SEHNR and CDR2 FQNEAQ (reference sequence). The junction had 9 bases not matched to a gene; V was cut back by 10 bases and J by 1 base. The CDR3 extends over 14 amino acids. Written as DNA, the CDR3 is TGTGCCACCTCAGGGGGCAGATCTTCCTACGAGCAGTACTTC. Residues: CATSGGRSSYEQYF. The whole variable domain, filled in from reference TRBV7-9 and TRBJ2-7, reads DTGVSQNPRHKITKRGQNVTFRCDPISEHNRLYWYRQTLGQGPEFLTYFQNEAQLEKSRLLSDRFSAERPKGSFSTLEIQRTEQGDSAMYLCATSGGRSSYEQYFGPGTRLTVT.

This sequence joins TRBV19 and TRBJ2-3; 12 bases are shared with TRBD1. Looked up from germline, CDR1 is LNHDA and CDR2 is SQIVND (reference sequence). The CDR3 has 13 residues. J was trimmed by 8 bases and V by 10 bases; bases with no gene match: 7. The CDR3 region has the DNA TGTGCCACCGGGGGACAGGGGGCCGGTACGCAGTATTTT. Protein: CATGGQGAGTQYF.

The DNA for the CDR3 is TGTGCCAGCAGTTACTCTAGCGGGAGAACAGATACGCAGTATTTT. Residues: CASSYSSGRTDTQYF. The rearrangement links TRBV6-5 to TRBJ2-3, with 9 bases that match TRBD2. The CDR3 is made up of 15 amino acids. The ends lost 0 bases at V and 3 bases at J; junction bases unmatched: 1. Germline CDR1 is MNHEY and CDR2 is SVGAGI.

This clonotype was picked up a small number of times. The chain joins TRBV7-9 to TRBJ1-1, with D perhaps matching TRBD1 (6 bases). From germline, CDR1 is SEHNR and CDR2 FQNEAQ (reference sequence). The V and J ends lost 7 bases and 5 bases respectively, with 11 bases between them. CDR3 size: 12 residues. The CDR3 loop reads CASTFQGTEAFF. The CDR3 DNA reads TGTGCCAGCACCTTCCAGGGGACTGAAGCTTTCTTT. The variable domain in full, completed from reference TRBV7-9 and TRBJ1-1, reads DTGVSQNPRHKITKRGQNVTFRCDPISEHNRLYWYRQTLGQGPEFLTYFQNEAQLEKSRLLSDRFSAERPKGSFSTLEIQRTEQGDSAMYLCASTFQGTEAFFGQGTRLTVV.

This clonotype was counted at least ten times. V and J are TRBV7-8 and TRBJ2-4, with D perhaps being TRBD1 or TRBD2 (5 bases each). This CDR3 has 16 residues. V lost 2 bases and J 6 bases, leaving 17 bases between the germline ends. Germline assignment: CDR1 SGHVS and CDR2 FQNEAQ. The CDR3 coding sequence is TGTGCCAGCAGCTTACTGGGCCGGGACGGAGTAAACATTCAGTACTTC. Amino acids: CASSLLGRDGVNIQYF.

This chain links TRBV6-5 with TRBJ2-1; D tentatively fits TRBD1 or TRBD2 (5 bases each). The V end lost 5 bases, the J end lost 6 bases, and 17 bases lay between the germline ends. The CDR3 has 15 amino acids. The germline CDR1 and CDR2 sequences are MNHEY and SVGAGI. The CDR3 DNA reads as TGTGCCAGCAGTGCACGTGGGACGGCGGGCAATGAGCAGTTCTTC. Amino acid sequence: CASSARGTAGNEQFF.

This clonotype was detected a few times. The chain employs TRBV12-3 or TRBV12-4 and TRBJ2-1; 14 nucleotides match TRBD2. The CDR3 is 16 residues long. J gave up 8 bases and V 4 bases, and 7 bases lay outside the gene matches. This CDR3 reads CASSYSGTSGSYEQFF. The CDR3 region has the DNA TGTGCCAGCAGTTACTCCGGGACTAGCGGGAGTTATGAGCAGTTCTTC.

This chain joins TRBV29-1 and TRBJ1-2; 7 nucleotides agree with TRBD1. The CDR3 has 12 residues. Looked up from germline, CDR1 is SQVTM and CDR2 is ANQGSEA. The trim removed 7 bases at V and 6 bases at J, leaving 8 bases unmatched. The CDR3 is CSAVTGFDGYTF. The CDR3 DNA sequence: TGCAGCGCCGTGACAGGGTTCGATGGCTACACCTTC.

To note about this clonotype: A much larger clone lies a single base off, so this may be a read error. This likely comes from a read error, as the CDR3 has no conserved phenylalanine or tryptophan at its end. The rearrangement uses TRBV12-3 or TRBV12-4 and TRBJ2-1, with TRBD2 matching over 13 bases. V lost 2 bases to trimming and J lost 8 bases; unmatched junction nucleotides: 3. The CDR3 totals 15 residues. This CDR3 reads CASSLTSGGADEQFS. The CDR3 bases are TGTGCCAGCAGTTTAACTAGCGGGGGGGCAGATGAGCAGTTCTCC.

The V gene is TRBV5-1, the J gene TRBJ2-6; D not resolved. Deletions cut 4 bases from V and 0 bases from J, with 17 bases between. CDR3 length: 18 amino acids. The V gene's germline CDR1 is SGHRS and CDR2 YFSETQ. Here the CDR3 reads CASSAASVQSSGANVLTF. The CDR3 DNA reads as TGCGCCAGCAGCGCGGCTTCGGTTCAGAGCTCTGGGGCCAACGTCCTGACTTTC.

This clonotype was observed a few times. The DNA of the CDR3 is TGCAGTGCAACAATAGCGGGAGGATACAATGAGCAGTTCTTC. It codes for CSATIAGGYNEQFF. V usage is TRBV20-1 and J usage is TRBJ2-1; 10 nucleotides match TRBD2. The junction had 6 bases not matched to a gene; V was cut back by 6 bases and J by 4 bases. This CDR3 contains 14 residues. Germline V gene sequence: CDR1 DFQATT, CDR2 SNEGSKA (reference sequence).

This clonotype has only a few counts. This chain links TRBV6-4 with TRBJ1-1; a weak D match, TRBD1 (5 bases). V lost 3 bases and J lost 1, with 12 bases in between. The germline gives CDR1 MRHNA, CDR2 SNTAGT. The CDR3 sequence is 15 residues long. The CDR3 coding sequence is TGTGCCAGCAGTGAGTGGTCGGGGGGGAACACTGAAGCTTTCTTT. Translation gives CASSEWSGGNTEAFF.

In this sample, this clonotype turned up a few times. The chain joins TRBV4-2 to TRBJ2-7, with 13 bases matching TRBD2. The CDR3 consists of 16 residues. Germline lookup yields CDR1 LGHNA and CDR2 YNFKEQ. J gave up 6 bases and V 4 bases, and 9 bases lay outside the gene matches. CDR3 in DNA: TGTGCCAGCAGCCTCGGGACTAGCGGGATAAGCTTCGAGCAGTACTTC. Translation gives CASSLGTSGISFEQYF.

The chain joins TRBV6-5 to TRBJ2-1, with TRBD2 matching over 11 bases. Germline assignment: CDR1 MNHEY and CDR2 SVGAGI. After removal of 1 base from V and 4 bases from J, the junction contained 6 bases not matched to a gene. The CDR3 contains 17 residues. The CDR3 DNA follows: TGTGCCAGCAGTTACTTTTCTAGCGGGGGGCAGTACAATGAGCAGTTCTTC. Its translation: CASSYFSSGGQYNEQFF.

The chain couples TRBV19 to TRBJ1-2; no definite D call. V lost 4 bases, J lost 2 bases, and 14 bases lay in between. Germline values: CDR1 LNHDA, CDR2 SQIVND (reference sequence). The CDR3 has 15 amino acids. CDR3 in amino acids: CASSTFDVSNYGYTF. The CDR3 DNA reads TGTGCCAGTAGTACCTTCGATGTGTCGAACTATGGCTACACCTTC.

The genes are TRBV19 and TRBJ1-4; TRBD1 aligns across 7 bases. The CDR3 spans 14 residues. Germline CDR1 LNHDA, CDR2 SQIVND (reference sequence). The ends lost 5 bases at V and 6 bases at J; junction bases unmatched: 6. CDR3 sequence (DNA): TGTGCCAGTAGTCCCCACAGGGGTGATGAAAAACTGTTTTTT. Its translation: CASSPHRGDEKLFF.

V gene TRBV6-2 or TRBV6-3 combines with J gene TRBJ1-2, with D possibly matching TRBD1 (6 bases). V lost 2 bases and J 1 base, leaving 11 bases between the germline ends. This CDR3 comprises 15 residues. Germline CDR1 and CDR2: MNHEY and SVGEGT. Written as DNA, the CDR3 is TGTGCCAGCAGTTACCTCGACAGGAATAACTATGGCTACACCTTC. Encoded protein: CASSYLDRNNYGYTF.